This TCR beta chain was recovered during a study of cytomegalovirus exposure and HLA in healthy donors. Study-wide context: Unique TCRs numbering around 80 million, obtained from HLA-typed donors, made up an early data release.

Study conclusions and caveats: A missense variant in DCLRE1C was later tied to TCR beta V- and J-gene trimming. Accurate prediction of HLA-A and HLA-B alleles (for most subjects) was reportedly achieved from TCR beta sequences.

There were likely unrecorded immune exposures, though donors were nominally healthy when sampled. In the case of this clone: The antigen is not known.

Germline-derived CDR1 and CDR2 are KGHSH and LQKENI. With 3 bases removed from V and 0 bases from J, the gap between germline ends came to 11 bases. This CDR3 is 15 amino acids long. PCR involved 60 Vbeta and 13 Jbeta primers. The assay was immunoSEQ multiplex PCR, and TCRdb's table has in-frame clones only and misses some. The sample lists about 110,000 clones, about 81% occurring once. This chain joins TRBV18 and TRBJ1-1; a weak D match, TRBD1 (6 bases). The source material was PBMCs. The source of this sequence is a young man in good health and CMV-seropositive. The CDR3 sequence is CASSPLDRLNTEAFF. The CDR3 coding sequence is TGTGCCAGCTCACCGCTGGACAGATTGAACACTGAAGCTTTCTTT.